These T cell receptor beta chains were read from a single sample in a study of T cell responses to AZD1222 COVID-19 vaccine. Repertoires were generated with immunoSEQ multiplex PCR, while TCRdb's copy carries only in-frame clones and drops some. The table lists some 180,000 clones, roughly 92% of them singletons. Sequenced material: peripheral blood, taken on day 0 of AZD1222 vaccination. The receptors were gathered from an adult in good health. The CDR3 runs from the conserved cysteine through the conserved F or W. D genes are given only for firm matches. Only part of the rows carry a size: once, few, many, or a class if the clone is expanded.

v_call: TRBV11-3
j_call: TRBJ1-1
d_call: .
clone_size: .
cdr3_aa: CASSSYSNTEAFF
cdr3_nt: TGTGCCAGCAGCTCGTACTCGAACACTGAAGCTTTCTTT

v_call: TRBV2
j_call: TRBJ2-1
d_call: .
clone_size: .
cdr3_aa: CASTEGGNEQFF
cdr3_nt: TGTGCCAGCACCGAAGGGGGGAATGAGCAGTTCTTC

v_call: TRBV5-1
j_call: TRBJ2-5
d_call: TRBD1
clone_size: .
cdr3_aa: CASSLGQGGQETQYF
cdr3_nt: TGCGCCAGCAGCCTCGGACAGGGTGGACAAGAGACCCAGTACTTC

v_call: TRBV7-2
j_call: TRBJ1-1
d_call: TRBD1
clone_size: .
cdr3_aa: CASSSRDRNTEAFF
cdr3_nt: TGTGCCAGCAGTTCCCGGGACAGGAACACTGAAGCTTTCTTT

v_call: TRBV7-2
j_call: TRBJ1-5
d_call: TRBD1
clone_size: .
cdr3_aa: CASSWSGTGNNQPQHF
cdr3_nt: TGTGCCAGCAGCTGGAGCGGGACAGGGAACAATCAGCCCCAGCATTTT

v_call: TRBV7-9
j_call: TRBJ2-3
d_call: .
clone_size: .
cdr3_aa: CASSSTKRVSTDTQYF
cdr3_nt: TGTGCCAGCAGCTCCACGAAGCGGGTGAGCACAGATACGCAGTATTTT

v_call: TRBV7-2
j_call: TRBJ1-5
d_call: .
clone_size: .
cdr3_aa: CASSLDAASQPQHF
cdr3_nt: TGTGCCAGCAGCTTAGATGCAGCTAGTCAGCCCCAGCATTTT

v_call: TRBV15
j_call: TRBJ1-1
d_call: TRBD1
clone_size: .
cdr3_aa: CATSREYRGVKTEAFF
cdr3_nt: TGTGCCACCAGCAGAGAGTACAGGGGGGTGAAAACTGAAGCTTTCTTT

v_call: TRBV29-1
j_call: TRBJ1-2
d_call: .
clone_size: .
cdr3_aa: CSAKRREEDTF
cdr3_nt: TGCAGCGCTAAACGGAGGGAAGAGGACACCTTC

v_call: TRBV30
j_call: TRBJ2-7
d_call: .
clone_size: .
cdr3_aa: CAWVEPTFYEQYF
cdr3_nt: TGTGCCTGGGTGGAGCCAACGTTCTACGAGCAGTACTTC

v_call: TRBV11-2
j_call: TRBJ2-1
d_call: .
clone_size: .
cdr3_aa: CASSFHRDLQFF
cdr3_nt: TGTGCCAGCAGCTTCCACAGGGACCTGCAGTTCTTC

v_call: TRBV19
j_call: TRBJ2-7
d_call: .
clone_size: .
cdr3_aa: CASSITVEYEQYF
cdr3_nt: TGTGCCAGTAGTATTACAGTGGAATACGAGCAGTACTTC

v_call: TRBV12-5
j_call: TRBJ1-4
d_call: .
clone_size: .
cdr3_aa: CASGLWQGFWFEKLFF
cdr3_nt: TGTGCTAGTGGTTTGTGGCAGGGTTTTTGGTTTGAAAAACTGTTTTTT

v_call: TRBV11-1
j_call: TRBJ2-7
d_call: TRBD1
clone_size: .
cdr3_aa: CASSPGGKYEQYF
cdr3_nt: TGTGCCAGCAGCCCAGGGGGCAAGTACGAGCAGTACTTC

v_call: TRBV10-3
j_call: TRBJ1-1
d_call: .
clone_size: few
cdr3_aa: CAISERARGGTEAFF
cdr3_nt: TGTGCCATCAGTGAGAGGGCCCGGGGGGGAACTGAAGCTTTCTTT

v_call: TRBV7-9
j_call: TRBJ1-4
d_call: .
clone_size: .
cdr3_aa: CASSADRQTNEKLFF
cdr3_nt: TGTGCCAGCAGCGCGGACAGACAAACTAATGAAAAACTGTTTTTT

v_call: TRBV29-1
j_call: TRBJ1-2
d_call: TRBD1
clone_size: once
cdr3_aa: CSVAGTANYGYTF
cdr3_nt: TGCAGCGTAGCCGGGACAGCTAACTATGGCTACACCTTC

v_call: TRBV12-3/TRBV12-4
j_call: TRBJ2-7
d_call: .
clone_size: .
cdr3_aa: CASSTWSEGEQYF
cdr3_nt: TGTGCCAGCAGTACCTGGTCCGAAGGGGAGCAGTACTTC

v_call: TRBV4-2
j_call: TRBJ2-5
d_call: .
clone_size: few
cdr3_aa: CASSQEGRGHQETQYF
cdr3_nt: TGTGCCAGCAGCCAAGAAGGGCGGGGGCACCAAGAGACCCAGTACTTC

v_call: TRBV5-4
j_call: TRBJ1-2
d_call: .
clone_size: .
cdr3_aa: CASSLANRGIVGYTF
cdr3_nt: TGTGCCAGCAGCTTGGCCAATCGGGGGATAGTAGGCTACACCTTC

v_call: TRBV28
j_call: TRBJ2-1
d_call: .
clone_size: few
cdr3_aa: CASSLPGRNEQFF
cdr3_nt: TGTGCCAGCAGTTTGCCGGGGAGAAATGAGCAGTTCTTC

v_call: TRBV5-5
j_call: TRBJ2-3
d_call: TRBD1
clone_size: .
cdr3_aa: CASSGTGTGFTDTQYF
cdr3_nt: TGTGCCAGCAGCGGTACCGGGACAGGGTTCACAGATACGCAGTATTTT

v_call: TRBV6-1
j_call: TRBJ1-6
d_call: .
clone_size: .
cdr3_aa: CASSDLPGQGNSPLHF
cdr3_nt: TGTGCCAGCAGTGATCTACCGGGACAAGGTAATTCACCCCTCCACTTT

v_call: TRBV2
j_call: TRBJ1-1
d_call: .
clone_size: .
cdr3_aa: CASVLGRGNTEAFF
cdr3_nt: TGTGCCAGCGTCCTAGGGAGGGGGAACACTGAAGCTTTCTTT

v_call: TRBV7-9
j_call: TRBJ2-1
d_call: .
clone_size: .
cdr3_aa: CASSFRVNEQFF
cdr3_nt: TGTGCCAGCAGCTTTAGGGTGAATGAGCAGTTCTTC

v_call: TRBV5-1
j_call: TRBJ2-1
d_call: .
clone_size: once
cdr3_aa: CASSFTQGNNEQFF
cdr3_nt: TGCGCCAGCAGCTTTACACAGGGCAACAATGAGCAGTTCTTC

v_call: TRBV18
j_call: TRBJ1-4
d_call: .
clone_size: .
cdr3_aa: CASSPQRGANEKLFF
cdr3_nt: TGTGCCAGCTCACCCCAAAGGGGAGCTAATGAAAAACTGTTTTTT

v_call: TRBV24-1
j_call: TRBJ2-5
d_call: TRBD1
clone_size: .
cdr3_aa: CATRFAGTGGAETQYF
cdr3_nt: TGTGCCACCAGATTTGCCGGGACAGGGGGCGCGGAGACCCAGTACTTC

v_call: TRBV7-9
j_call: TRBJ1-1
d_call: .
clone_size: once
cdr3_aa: CATRGLLNTEAFF
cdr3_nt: TGTGCCACCCGAGGACTGCTGAACACTGAAGCTTTCTTT

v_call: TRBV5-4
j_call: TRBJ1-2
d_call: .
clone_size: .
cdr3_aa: CASRLGTYGYTF
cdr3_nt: TGTGCCAGCAGGTTAGGGACCTATGGCTACACCTTC

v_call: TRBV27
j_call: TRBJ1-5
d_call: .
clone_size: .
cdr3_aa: CASSLKGVRQPQHF
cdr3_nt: TGTGCCAGCAGTTTGAAGGGGGTTCGTCAGCCCCAGCATTTT

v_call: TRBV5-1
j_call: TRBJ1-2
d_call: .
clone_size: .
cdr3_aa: CASRALTGGNYGYTF
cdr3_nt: TGCGCCAGCAGGGCCCTCACCGGGGGCAACTATGGCTACACCTTC

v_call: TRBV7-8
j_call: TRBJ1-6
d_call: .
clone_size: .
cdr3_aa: CASTQQAPINSPLHF
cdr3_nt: TGTGCCAGCACCCAACAGGCTCCCATTAATTCACCCCTCCACTTT

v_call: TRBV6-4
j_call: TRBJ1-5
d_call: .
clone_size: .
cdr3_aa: CASRATGSSNQPQHF
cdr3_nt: TGTGCCAGCAGGGCTACAGGGAGCAGCAATCAGCCCCAGCATTTT

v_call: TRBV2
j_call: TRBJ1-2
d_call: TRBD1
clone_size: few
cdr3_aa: CASSTDRGGGYTF
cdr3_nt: TGTGCCAGCAGTACCGACAGGGGTGGTGGCTACACCTTC

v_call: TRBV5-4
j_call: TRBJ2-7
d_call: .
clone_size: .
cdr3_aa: CASSGGHGYEQYF
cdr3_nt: TGTGCCAGCAGCGGGGGACATGGCTACGAGCAGTACTTC

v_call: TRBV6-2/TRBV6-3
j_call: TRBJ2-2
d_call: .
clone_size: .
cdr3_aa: CASTPLAGELFF
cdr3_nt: TGTGCCAGCACCCCCCTAGCCGGGGAGCTGTTTTTT

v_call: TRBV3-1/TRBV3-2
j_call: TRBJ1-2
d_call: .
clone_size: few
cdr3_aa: CASSPGEGNYGYTF
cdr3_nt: TGTGCCAGCAGCCCCGGGGAGGGGAACTATGGCTACACCTTC

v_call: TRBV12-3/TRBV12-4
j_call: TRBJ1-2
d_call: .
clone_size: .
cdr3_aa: CASSFGGEGYTF
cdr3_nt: TGTGCCAGCAGTTTTGGAGGGGAAGGCTACACCTTC

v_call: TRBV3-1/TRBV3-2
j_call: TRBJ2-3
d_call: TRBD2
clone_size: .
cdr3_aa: CASSGDYPTDTQYF
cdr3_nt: TGTGCCAGCAGCGGGGACTACCCCACAGATACGCAGTATTTT

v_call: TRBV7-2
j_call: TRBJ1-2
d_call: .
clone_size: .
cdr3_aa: CASSLVSGDNYYGYTF
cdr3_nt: TGTGCCAGCAGCTTAGTATCGGGGGACAACTACTATGGCTACACCTTC

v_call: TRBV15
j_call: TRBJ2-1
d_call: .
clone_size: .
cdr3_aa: CATSRDQNEQFF
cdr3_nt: TGTGCCACCAGCAGAGATCAGAATGAGCAGTTCTTC

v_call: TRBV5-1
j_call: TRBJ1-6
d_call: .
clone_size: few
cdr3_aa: CASSLKVPGDNSPLHF
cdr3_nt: TGCGCCAGCAGCTTGAAAGTCCCAGGGGATAATTCACCCCTCCACTTT

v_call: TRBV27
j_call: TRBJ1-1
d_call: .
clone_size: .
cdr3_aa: CASSVRVHTEAFF
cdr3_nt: TGTGCCAGCAGTGTGAGGGTGCACACTGAAGCTTTCTTT

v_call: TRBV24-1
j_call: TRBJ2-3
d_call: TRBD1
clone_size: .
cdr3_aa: CATSDPQGTSVDTQYF
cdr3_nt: TGTGCCACCAGTGACCCACAGGGGACGTCCGTGGATACGCAGTATTTT

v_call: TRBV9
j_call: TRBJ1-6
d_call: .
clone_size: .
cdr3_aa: CASTEGNSPLHF
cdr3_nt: TGTGCCAGCACGGAGGGTAATTCACCCCTCCACTTT

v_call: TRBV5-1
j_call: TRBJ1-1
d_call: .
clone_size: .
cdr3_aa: CASSLEGGTEAFF
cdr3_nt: TGCGCCAGCAGCTTGGAGGGGGGCACTGAAGCTTTCTTT

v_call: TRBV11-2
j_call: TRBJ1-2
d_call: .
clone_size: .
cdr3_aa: CASSFHVDGYTF
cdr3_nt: TGTGCCAGCAGCTTTCACGTGGATGGCTACACCTTC

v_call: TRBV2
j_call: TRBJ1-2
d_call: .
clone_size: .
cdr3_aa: CAPKIGTGYTF
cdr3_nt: TGTGCCCCGAAGATCGGAACGGGCTACACCTTC

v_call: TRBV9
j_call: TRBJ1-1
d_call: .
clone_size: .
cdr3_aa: CASSISTGGFTEAFF
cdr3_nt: TGTGCCAGCAGCATATCGACGGGCGGGTTCACTGAAGCTTTCTTT

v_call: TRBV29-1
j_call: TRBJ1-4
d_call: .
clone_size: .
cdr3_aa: CSASVATNEKLFF
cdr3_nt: TGCAGCGCGTCAGTAGCAACTAATGAAAAACTGTTTTTT

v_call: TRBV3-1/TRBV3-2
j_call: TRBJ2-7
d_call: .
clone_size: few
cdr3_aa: CASSQVYEQYF
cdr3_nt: TGTGCCAGCAGCCAAGTCTACGAGCAGTACTTC

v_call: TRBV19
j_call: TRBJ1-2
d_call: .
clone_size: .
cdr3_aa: CASSIGPGKGGYTF
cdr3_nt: TGTGCCAGTAGTATTGGTCCAGGCAAGGGGGGCTACACCTTC

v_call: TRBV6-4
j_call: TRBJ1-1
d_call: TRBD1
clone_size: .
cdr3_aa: CASSVDRGSGEAFF
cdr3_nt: TGTGCCAGCAGTGTGGACAGGGGGTCGGGTGAAGCTTTCTTT

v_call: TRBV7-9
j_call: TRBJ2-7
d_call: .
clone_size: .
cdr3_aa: CASSLGFYEQYF
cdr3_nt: TGTGCCAGCAGCTTAGGATTCTACGAGCAGTACTTC